Listed below are T cell receptor beta chains from one sample, sequenced in a study of long-term antiretroviral therapy in people with HIV. Here immunoSEQ multiplex PCR was the method, and the copy in TCRdb shows in-frame clones only, minus some. The profile shows 30,000 to 35,000 clones, 65% to 75% of them singletons. Specimen: unsorted PBMCs, collected 3 years after starting antiretroviral therapy. The source of these receptors is a man in his forties or fifties with HIV. The CDR3 runs from the conserved cysteine through the conserved F or W. Fields, in order: D gene, clone size, J gene, V gene, CDR3 protein, CDR3 DNA. D genes are given only for firm matches. The size field is filled for only some rows; it gives once, few, many or a size class.

d_call: -
clone_size: -
j_call: TRBJ1-5
v_call: TRBV20-1
cdr3_aa: CSASGSQPQHF
cdr3_nt: TGCAGTGCGTCAGGGTCTCAGCCCCAGCATTTT

d_call: -
clone_size: few
j_call: TRBJ1-2
v_call: TRBV11-2
cdr3_aa: CASSLEAGNYGYTF
cdr3_nt: TGTGCCAGCAGCTTAGAAGCGGGTAACTATGGCTACACCTTC

d_call: TRBD2
clone_size: -
j_call: TRBJ2-7
v_call: TRBV28
cdr3_aa: CASRPAWARGVDEQYF
cdr3_nt: TGTGCCAGCAGGCCCGCGTGGGCGCGGGGGGTAGACGAGCAGTACTTC

d_call: -
clone_size: -
j_call: TRBJ2-2
v_call: TRBV4-3
cdr3_aa: CASSPQGGELFF
cdr3_nt: TGCGCCAGCAGCCCCCAGGGAGGGGAGCTGTTTTTT

d_call: -
clone_size: -
j_call: TRBJ2-1
v_call: TRBV6-4
cdr3_aa: CASSEIQGDEQFF
cdr3_nt: TGTGCCAGCAGTGAAATACAGGGCGATGAGCAGTTCTTC

d_call: -
clone_size: few
j_call: TRBJ2-7
v_call: TRBV19
cdr3_aa: CASSQPHYEQYF
cdr3_nt: TGTGCCAGTAGTCAACCCCACTACGAGCAGTACTTC

d_call: -
clone_size: -
j_call: TRBJ2-5
v_call: TRBV14
cdr3_aa: CASSQFSAGTQETQYF
cdr3_nt: TGTGCCAGCAGCCAATTCTCGGCAGGGACCCAAGAGACCCAGTACTTC

d_call: -
clone_size: -
j_call: TRBJ2-7
v_call: TRBV20-1
cdr3_aa: CSASGHSEQYF
cdr3_nt: TGCAGTGCGTCCGGGCACTCCGAGCAGTACTTC

d_call: TRBD1
clone_size: -
j_call: TRBJ2-7
v_call: TRBV7-9
cdr3_aa: CASSLGSGTGGSEQYF
cdr3_nt: TGTGCCAGCAGCTTAGGGTCCGGGACAGGGGGCAGCGAGCAGTACTTC

d_call: TRBD1
clone_size: once
j_call: TRBJ2-7
v_call: TRBV2
cdr3_aa: CATSGTGEIGEQYF
cdr3_nt: TGTGCCACCTCCGGGACAGGGGAAATCGGGGAGCAGTACTTC

d_call: -
clone_size: -
j_call: TRBJ2-7
v_call: TRBV5-5
cdr3_aa: CASSWVGQSSYEQYF
cdr3_nt: TGTGCCAGCAGCTGGGTGGGTCAAAGCTCCTACGAGCAGTACTTC

d_call: -
clone_size: -
j_call: TRBJ1-2
v_call: TRBV5-4
cdr3_aa: CASSPGNKGYGYTF
cdr3_nt: TGTGCCAGCAGCCCAGGAAACAAGGGCTATGGCTACACCTTC

d_call: -
clone_size: -
j_call: TRBJ2-1
v_call: TRBV28
cdr3_aa: CASSLGGPTDNEQFF
cdr3_nt: TGTGCCAGCAGTTTGGGTGGCCCCACGGACAATGAGCAGTTCTTC

d_call: -
clone_size: few
j_call: TRBJ1-2
v_call: TRBV7-8
cdr3_aa: CASSLTVGANYGYTF
cdr3_nt: TGTGCCAGCAGCTTAACCGTCGGCGCTAACTATGGCTACACCTTC

d_call: -
clone_size: few
j_call: TRBJ1-1
v_call: TRBV9
cdr3_aa: CASSVAGATEAFF
cdr3_nt: TGTGCCAGCAGCGTAGCGGGGGCTACTGAAGCTTTCTTT

d_call: -
clone_size: -
j_call: TRBJ1-4
v_call: TRBV7-9
cdr3_aa: CASSLGGVSEKLFF
cdr3_nt: TGTGCCAGCAGCTTGGGGGGAGTCTCCGAAAAACTGTTTTTT

d_call: TRBD1
clone_size: -
j_call: TRBJ1-2
v_call: TRBV28
cdr3_aa: CASSNRGGYGYTF
cdr3_nt: TGTGCCAGCAGTAACAGGGGGGGCTATGGCTACACCTTC

d_call: -
clone_size: -
j_call: TRBJ1-5
v_call: TRBV19
cdr3_aa: CASTVSGHQPQHF
cdr3_nt: TGTGCCAGTACCGTTTCCGGGCATCAGCCCCAGCATTTT

d_call: -
clone_size: -
j_call: TRBJ2-5
v_call: TRBV6-5
cdr3_aa: CASSYGGRFETQYF
cdr3_nt: TGTGCCAGCAGTTACGGTGGCAGGTTCGAGACCCAGTACTTC

d_call: -
clone_size: -
j_call: TRBJ2-7
v_call: TRBV5-1
cdr3_aa: CASSSGQSPYEQYF
cdr3_nt: TGCGCCAGCAGCTCTGGACAGTCACCCTACGAGCAGTACTTC

d_call: -
clone_size: -
j_call: TRBJ2-3
v_call: TRBV2
cdr3_aa: CASSRGGTDTQYF
cdr3_nt: TGTGCCAGCTCCCGAGGGGGGACAGATACGCAGTATTTT

d_call: -
clone_size: -
j_call: TRBJ2-3
v_call: TRBV19
cdr3_aa: CASSNEDYTDTQYF
cdr3_nt: TGTGCCAGTAGTAACGAGGATTACACAGATACGCAGTATTTT